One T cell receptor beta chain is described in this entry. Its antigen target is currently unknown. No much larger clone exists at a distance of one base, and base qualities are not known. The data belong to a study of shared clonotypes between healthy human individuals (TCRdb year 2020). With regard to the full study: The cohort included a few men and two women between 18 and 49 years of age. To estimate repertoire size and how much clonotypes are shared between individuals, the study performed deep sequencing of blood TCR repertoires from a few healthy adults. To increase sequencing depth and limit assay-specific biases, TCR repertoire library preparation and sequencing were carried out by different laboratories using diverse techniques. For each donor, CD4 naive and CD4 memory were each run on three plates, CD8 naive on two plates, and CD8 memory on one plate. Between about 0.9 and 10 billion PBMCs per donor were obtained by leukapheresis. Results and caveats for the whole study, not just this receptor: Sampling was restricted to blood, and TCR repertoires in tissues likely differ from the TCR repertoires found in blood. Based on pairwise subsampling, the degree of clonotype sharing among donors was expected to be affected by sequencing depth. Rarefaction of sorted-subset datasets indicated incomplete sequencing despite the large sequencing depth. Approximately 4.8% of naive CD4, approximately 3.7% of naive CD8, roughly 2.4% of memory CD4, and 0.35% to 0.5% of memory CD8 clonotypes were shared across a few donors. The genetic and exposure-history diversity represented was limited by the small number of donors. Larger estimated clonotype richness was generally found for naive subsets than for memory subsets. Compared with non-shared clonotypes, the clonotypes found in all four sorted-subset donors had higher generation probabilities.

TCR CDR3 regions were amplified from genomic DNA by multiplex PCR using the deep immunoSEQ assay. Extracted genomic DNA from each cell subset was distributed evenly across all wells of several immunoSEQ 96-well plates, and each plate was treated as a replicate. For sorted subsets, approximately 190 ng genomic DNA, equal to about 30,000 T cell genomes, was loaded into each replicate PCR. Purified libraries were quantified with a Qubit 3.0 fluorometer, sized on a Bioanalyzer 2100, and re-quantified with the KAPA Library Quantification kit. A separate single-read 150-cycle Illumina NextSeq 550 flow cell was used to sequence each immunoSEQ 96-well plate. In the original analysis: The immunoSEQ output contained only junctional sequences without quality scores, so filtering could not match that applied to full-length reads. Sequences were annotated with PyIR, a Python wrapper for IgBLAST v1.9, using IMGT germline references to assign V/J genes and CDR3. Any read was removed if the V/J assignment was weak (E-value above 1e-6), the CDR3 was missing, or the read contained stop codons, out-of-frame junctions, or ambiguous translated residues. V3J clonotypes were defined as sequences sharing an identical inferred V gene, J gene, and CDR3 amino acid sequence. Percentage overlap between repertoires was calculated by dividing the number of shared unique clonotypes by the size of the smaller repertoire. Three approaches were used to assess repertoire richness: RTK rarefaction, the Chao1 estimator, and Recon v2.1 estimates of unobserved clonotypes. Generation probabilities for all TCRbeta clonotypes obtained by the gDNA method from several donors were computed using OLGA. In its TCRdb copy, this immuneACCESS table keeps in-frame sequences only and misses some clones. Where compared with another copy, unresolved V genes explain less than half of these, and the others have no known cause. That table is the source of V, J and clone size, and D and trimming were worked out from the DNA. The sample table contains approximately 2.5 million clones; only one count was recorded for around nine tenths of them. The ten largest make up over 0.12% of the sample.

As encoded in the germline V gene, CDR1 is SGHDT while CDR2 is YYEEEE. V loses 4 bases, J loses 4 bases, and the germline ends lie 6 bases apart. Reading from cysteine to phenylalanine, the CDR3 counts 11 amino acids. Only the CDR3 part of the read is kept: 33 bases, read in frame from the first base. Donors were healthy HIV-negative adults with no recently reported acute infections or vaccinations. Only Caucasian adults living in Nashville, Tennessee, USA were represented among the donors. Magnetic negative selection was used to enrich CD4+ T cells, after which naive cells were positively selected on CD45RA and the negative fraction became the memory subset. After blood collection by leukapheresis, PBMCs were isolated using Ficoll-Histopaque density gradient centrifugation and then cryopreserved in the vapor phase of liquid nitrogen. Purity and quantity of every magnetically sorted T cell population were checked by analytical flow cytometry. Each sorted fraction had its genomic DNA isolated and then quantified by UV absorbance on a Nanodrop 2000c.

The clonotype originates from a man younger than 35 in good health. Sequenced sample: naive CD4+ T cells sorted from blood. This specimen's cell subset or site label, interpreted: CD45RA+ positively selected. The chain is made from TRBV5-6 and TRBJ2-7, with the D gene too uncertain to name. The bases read TGTGCCAGCAGCCTCTTTTACGAGCAGTACTTC. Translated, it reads CASSLFYEQYF.